The entry below describes one TCR beta chain. Its antigen is as yet unknown. This sample stems from a study of lymphopenia after photon versus proton radiotherapy. General study findings and limits: After lymphocyte nadir, photon-treated repertoires showed oligoclonal expansion, especially CD8+ Temra. Better survival with proton therapy was suggested as possible, not demonstrated. A bigger post-nadir fall in TCR diversity correlated inversely with survival time in deceased patients. Relative stability marked proton patients; photon patients lost diversity and naive cells.

Trimming took 0 bases from V and 7 from J; bases not matched to a gene: 6. The CDR3 contains 16 residues. Looked up from germline, CDR1 is WNHNN and CDR2 is SYGVQD (reference sequence). Only in-frame clones appear in the TCRdb table, and some are missing; sequencing was by immunoSEQ multiplex PCR. This sample has around 13,000 clones, with 65% to 85% found just once. The sample in question was peripheral blood, obtained from a patient treated with photon-based radiotherapy. This rearrangement joins TRBV10-1 to TRBJ2-1; 10 nucleotides match TRBD2. This TCR was recovered from a man aged 50 to 59 with gastric cancer. In DNA form, the CDR3 reads TGCGCCAGCAGTGAGTCGAGGTCTAGCGGGGGAAATGAGCAGTTCTTC. It yields the protein CASSESRSSGGNEQFF.